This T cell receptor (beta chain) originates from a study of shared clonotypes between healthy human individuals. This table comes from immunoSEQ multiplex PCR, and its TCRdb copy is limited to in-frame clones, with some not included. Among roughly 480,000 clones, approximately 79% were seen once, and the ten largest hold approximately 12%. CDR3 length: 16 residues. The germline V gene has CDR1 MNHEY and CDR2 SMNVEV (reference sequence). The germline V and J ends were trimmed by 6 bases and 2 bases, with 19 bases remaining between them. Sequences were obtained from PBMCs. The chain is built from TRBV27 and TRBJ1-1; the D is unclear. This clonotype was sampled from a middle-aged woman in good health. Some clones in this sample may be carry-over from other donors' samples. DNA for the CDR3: TGTGCCAGCAGCACAAGGCCCGCCCGCTTCAACACTGAAGCTTTCTTT. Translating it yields CASSTRPARFNTEAFF.